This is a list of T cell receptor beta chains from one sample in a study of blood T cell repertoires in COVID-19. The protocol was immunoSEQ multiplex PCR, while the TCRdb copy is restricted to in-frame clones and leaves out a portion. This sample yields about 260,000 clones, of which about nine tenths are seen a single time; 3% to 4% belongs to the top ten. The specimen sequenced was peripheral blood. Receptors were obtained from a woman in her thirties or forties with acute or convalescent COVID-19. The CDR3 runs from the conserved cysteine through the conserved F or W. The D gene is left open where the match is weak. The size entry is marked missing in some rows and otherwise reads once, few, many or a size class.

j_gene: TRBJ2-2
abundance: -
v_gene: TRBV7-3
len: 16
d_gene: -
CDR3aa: CASSLGPSSHTGELFF
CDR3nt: TGTGCCAGCAGCTTAGGGCCGTCGAGCCACACCGGGGAGCTGTTTTTT

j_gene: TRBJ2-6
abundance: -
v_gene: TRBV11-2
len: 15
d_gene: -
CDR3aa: CASSLIFPGANVLTF
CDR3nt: TGTGCCAGCAGCTTAATATTCCCTGGGGCCAACGTCCTGACTTTC

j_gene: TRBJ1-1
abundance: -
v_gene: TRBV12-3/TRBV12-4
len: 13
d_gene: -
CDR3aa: CASSLQGHTEAFF
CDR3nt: TGTGCCAGCAGTTTACAGGGCCACACTGAAGCTTTCTTT

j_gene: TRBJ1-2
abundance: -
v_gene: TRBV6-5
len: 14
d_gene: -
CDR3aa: CASSYQPRDYGYTF
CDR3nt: TGTGCCAGCAGTTACCAGCCGAGGGACTATGGCTACACCTTC

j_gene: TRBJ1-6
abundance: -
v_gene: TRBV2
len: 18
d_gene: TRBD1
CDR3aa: CASRKGQGGVFYNSPLHF
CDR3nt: TGTGCCAGCAGGAAGGGACAGGGTGGAGTTTTTTATAATTCACCCCTCCACTTT

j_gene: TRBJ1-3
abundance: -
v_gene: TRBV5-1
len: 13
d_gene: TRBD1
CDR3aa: CASSHTGGDTIYF
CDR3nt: TGCGCCAGCAGCCACACAGGGGGGGACACCATATATTTT

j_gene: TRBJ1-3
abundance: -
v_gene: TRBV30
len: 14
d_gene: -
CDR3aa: CAWSTDKAGNTIYF
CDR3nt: TGTGCCTGGAGTACGGACAAAGCGGGAAACACCATATATTTT

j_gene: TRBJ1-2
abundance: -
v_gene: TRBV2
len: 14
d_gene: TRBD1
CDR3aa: CASSTWTGGDGYTF
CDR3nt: TGTGCCAGCTCCACCTGGACAGGGGGGGATGGCTACACCTTC

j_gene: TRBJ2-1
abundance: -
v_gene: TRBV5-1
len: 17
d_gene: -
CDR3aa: CASSLVPAGAPVNEQFF
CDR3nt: TGCGCCAGCAGCTTGGTTCCGGCGGGGGCGCCGGTCAATGAGCAGTTCTTC

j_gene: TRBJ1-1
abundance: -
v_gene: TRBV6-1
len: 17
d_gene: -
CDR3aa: CASSEVWAGDENTEAFF
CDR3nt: TGTGCCAGCAGTGAAGTTTGGGCAGGGGATGAGAACACTGAAGCTTTCTTT

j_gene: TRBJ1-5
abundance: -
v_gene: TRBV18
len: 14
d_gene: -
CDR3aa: CASSSGGGNQPQHF
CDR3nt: TGTGCCAGCTCATCCGGAGGGGGCAATCAGCCCCAGCATTTT

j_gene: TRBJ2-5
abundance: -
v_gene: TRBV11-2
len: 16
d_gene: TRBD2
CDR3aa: CASRQTSGGTQETQYF
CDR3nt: TGTGCCAGCAGACAAACTAGCGGGGGGACCCAAGAGACCCAGTACTTC

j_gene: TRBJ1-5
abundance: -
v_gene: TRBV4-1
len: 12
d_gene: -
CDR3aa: CASSEDNQPQHF
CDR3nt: TGCGCCAGCTCGGAGGACAATCAGCCCCAGCATTTT

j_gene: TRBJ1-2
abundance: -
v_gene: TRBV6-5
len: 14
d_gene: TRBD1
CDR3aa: CASRTAWDRGYLTF
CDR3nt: TGTGCCAGCAGAACGGCTTGGGACAGGGGGTACCTAACATTC

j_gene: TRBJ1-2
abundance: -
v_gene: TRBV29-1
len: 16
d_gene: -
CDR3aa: CSVLPGAGTNNYGYTF
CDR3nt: TGCAGCGTCCTGCCTGGGGCAGGGACAAATAACTATGGCTACACCTTC

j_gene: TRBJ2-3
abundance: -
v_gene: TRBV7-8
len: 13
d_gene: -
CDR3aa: CASTRERADTQYF
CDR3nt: TGTGCCAGCACCCGGGAGCGGGCAGATACGCAGTATTTT

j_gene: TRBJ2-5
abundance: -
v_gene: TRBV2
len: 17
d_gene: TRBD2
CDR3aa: CASSRRASGGAFETQYF
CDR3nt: TGTGCCAGCAGCCGCCGGGCTAGCGGGGGGGCCTTTGAGACCCAGTACTTC

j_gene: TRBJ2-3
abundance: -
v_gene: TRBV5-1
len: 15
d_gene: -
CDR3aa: CASSLEGRDTDTQYF
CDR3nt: TGCGCCAGCAGCTTGGAGGGCAGGGACACAGATACGCAGTATTTT

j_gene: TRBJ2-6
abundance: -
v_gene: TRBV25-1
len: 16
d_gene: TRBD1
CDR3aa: CASSGDRDSGANVLTF
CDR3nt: TGTGCCAGCAGTGGGGACAGGGACTCTGGGGCCAACGTCCTGACTTTC

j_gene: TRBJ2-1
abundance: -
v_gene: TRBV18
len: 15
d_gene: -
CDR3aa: CASSPLGSSYNEQFF
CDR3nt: TGTGCCAGCTCACCCCTAGGGAGCTCCTACAATGAGCAGTTCTTC

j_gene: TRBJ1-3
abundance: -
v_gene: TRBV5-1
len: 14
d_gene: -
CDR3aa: CASTPEGSGNTIYF
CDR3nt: TGCGCCAGCACGCCCGAGGGAAGTGGAAACACCATATATTTT

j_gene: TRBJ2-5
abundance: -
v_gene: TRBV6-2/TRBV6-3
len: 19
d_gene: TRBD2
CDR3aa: CASSTYRDPGLAGQETQYF
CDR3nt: TGTGCCAGCAGTACGTACAGAGACCCGGGACTAGCGGGGCAAGAGACCCAGTACTTC

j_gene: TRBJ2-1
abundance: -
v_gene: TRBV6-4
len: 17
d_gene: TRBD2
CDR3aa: CASSEGWLAGGHGEQFF
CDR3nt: TGTGCCAGCAGTGAAGGTTGGCTAGCGGGGGGCCACGGTGAGCAGTTCTTC

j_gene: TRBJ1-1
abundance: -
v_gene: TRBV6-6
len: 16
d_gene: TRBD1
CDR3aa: CASSIGQGPMNTEAFF
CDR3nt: TGTGCCAGCAGTATTGGACAGGGTCCTATGAACACTGAAGCTTTCTTT

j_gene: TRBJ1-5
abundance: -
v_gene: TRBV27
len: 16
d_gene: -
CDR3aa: CASRLWASSANQPQHF
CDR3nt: TGTGCCAGCAGACTTTGGGCTAGCAGCGCCAATCAGCCCCAGCATTTT

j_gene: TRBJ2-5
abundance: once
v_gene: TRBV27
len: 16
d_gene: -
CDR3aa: CASSPPVQGNQETQYF
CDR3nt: TGTGCCAGCAGTCCGCCCGTACAGGGAAACCAAGAGACCCAGTACTTC